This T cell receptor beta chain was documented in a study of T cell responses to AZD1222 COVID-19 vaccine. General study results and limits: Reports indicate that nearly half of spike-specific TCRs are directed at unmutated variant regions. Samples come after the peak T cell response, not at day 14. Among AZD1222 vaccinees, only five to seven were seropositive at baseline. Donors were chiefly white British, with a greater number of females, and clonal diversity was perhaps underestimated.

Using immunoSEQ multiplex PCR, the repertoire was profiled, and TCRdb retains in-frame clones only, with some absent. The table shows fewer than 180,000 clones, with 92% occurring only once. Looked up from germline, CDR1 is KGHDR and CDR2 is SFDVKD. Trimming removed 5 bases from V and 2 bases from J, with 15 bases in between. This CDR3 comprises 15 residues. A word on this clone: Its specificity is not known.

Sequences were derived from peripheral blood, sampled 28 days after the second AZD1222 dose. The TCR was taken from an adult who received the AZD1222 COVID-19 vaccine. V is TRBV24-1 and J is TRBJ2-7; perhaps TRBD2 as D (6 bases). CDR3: CATSAQGPGAYEQYF. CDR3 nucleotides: TGTGCCACCAGTGCTCAAGGGCCGGGGGCCTACGAGCAGTACTTC.